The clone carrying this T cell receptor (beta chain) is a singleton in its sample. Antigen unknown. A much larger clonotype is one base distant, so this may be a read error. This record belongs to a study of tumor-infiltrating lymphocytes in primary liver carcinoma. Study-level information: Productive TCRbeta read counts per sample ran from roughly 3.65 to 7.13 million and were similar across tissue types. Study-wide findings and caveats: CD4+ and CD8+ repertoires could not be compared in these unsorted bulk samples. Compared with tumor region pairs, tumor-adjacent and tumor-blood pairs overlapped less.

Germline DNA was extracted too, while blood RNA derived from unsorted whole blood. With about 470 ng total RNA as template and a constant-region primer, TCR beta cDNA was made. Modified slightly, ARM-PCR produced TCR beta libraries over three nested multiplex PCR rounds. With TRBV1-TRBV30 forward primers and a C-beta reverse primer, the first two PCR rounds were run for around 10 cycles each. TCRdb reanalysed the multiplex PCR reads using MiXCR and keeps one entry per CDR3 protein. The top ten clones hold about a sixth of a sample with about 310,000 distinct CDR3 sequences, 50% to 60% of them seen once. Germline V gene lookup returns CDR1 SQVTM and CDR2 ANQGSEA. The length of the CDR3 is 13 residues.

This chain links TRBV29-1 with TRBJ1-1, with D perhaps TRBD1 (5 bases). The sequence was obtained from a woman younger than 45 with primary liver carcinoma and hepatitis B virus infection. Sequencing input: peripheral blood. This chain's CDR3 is CSGRGGWNTEPFF. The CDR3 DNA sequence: TGCAGCGGCCGGGGGGGATGGAACACTGAACCTTTCTTT.